What follows are 31 T cell receptor beta chains derived from one specimen sequenced in a study of cytomegalovirus exposure and HLA in healthy donors. Profiling relied on immunoSEQ multiplex PCR, and the TCRdb table lists in-frame clones only, not all of them. Found here are fewer than 300,000 clones, 85% to 90% of them singletons; the top ten hold approximately 0.9%. Input material: PBMCs. The receptors were sampled from a woman under 30 in good health and CMV-seronegative.

DNA for the CDR3: TGTGCCAGCAGCCCGGACAAGTACCAAGAGACCCAGTACTTC. Its protein product is CASSPDKYQETQYF. V gene TRBV5-4 combines with J gene TRBJ2-5; D is possibly TRBD1 (5 bases). Trimming pared 4 bases from V and 0 bases from J, leaving 10 bases between. In germline, CDR1 is SGHNT, CDR2 YYREEE (reference sequence). The CDR3 totals 14 residues.

The chain is built from TRBV28 and TRBJ2-3, with a tentative D call TRBD2 (5 bases). This CDR3 is built from 13 residues. V lost 6 bases and J lost 4, with 11 bases in between. The germline gives CDR1 MDHEN, CDR2 SYDVKM. CDR3 in amino acids: CASSPLGADTQYF. The DNA for the CDR3 is TGTGCCAGCAGCCCTCTCGGGGCAGATACGCAGTATTTT.

This chain joins TRBV4-1 and TRBJ1-5; 7 nucleotides line up with TRBD1. V gave up 0 bases and J gave up 6 bases; unmatched junction bases: 11. Germline assignment: CDR1 MGHRA and CDR2 YSYEKL. This CDR3 has 17 amino acids. CDR3 region: CASSQEGALGGRQPQHF. The CDR3 nucleotides read TGCGCCAGCAGCCAAGAGGGGGCTCTAGGGGGCCGTCAGCCCCAGCATTTT.

There are a few counts of this clone. The CDR3 is CASSTSAAGEQYF. In DNA, the CDR3 is TGTGCCAGCAGCACTAGCGCGGCTGGGGAGCAGTACTTC. The V gene is TRBV7-6, the J gene TRBJ2-7; 7 nucleotides line up with TRBD2. CDR1 SGHVS and CDR2 FNYEAQ come from the germline V gene. The CDR3 is 13 amino acids. The J segment lost 7 bases and the V segment lost 5 bases, leaving 8 bases of the junction unmatched.

The V call is TRBV28, the J call TRBJ2-2, with a weak D call TRBD2 (5 bases). CDR3 length: 16 residues. Trimming left V 2 bases short and J 7 bases short, with 17 bases between. Germline-derived CDR1 and CDR2 are MDHEN and SYDVKM. The CDR3 nucleotides are TGTGCCAGCAGTTTAGTTGGCGGGCTCTCTATCGGGGAGCTGTTTTTT. Its protein product is CASSLVGGLSIGELFF.

The chain joins TRBV6-5 to TRBJ2-1; D might be TRBD1 (7 bases). This CDR3 has 15 amino acids. From germline, CDR1 is MNHEY and CDR2 SVGAGI. Trimming cost V 1 base and J 7 bases, with 14 bases left between them. CDR3 amino acids: CASSYFQQGGNEQFF. DNA of the CDR3: TGTGCCAGCAGTTACTTTCAGCAGGGGGGTAATGAGCAGTTCTTC.

V is TRBV28 and J is TRBJ2-7; 10 bases are shared with TRBD1. V was pared by 6 bases and J by 4 bases, with 9 bases of the junction left unmatched. This CDR3 comprises 15 residues. CDR1 and CDR2 (germline): MDHEN, SYDVKM. The CDR3 region has the DNA TGTGCCAGCAGAGGGGACAGGGGAAGCTTTTACGAGCAGTACTTC. Residues: CASRGDRGSFYEQYF. The entire variable domain, with the rest obtained from reference TRBV28 and TRBJ2-7, is as follows: DVKVTQSSRYLVKRTGEKVFLECVQDMDHENMFWYRQDPGLGLRLIYFSYDVKMKEKGDIPEGYSVSREKKERFSLILESASTNQTSMYLCASRGDRGSFYEQYFGPGTRLTVT.

V gene TRBV18 combines with J gene TRBJ1-5; 9 bases map to TRBD1. Germline lookup yields CDR1 KGHSH and CDR2 LQKENI. CDR3 length equals 15 residues. The V and J ends lost 5 bases and 6 bases, in that order; junction bases with no gene match: 8. CDR3 region: CASSLDRGKGQPQHF. The CDR3 nucleotides are TGTGCCAGCTCATTAGACAGGGGGAAGGGTCAGCCCCAGCATTTT.

The V gene is TRBV10-3, the J gene TRBJ2-7, with D perhaps TRBD2 (5 bases). Trimming pared 6 bases from V and 6 bases from J, leaving 12 bases between. CDR1 ENHRY and CDR2 SYGVKD come from the germline V gene. This CDR3 spans 12 amino acids. The CDR3 DNA reads as TGTGCCATCAGGGCAGAACGGGGCGAGCAGTACTTC. Its protein is CAIRAERGEQYF.

This clone was counted between two and nine times. The chain has TRBV5-1 and TRBJ2-5, with 13 bases matching TRBD2. Trimming cost V 4 bases and J 5 bases; bases outside gene matches: 5. The CDR3 consists of 15 residues. Looked up from germline, CDR1 is SGHRS and CDR2 is YFSETQ. The CDR3 DNA sequence: TGCGCCAGCAGCGCCGGACTAGCGGGAGACGAGACCCAGTACTTC. This sequence encodes CASSAGLAGDETQYF. The entire variable domain, with the rest obtained from reference TRBV5-1 and TRBJ2-5, is as follows: KAGVTQTPRYLIKTRGQQVTLSCSPISGHRSVSWYQQTPGQGLQFLFEYFSETQRNKGNFPGRFSGRQFSNSRSEMNVSTLELGDSALYLCASSAGLAGDETQYFGPGTRLLVL.

The chain combines TRBV27 with TRBJ2-1; 10 bases are a match to TRBD2. Per germline, CDR1 MNHEY and CDR2 SMNVEV (reference sequence). The CDR3 totals 17 residues. V lost 5 bases, J lost 8 bases, and 15 bases stayed unmatched. This chain's CDR3 is CASSAARLAGEGYEQFF. The CDR3 region has the DNA TGTGCCAGCAGTGCCGCCCGACTAGCGGGTGAGGGTTATGAGCAGTTCTTC.

CDR3 in amino acids: CAITTSGRNEQYF. CDR3 DNA: TGTGCCATCACGACTAGCGGGAGAAACGAGCAGTACTTC. The chain recombines TRBV10-3 with TRBJ2-7; 12 bases fit TRBD2. J was trimmed by 5 bases and V by 7 bases; bases with no gene match: 3. This CDR3 comprises 13 residues. Germline loops: CDR1 ENHRY, CDR2 SYGVKD.

The chain couples TRBV12-5 to TRBJ1-5; TRBD1 might be the D (6 bases). V shed 2 bases and J shed 2 bases, with 13 bases lying between them. This CDR3 has 16 residues. The germline V gene encodes CDR1 LGHNT and CDR2 FRNRAP. The CDR3: CASGLYRVAGNQPQHF. The CDR3 DNA reads TGTGCTAGTGGTTTGTACAGGGTCGCTGGCAATCAGCCCCAGCATTTT.

The rearrangement links TRBV5-1 to TRBJ2-1; 12 bases map to TRBD2. The CDR3 contains 14 residues. The junction had 5 bases not matched to a gene; V was cut back by 4 bases and J by 9 bases. In germline, CDR1 is SGHRS, CDR2 YFSETQ. The CDR3: CASSRLAGDSEQFF. The CDR3, as DNA: TGCGCCAGCAGCCGACTAGCGGGAGACAGTGAGCAGTTCTTC.

This chain joins TRBV7-2 and TRBJ2-2; 8 bases are shared with TRBD2. The CDR3 totals 15 residues. CDR1 is SGHTA, CDR2 FQGNSA, per germline. J was trimmed by 8 bases and V by 0 bases; bases with no gene match: 5. In nucleotides, the CDR3 is TGTGCCAGCAGCTTAGCCGGGAGGGCCTCGGGGGAGCTGTTTTTT. It yields the protein CASSLAGRASGELFF.

This chain uses TRBV4-1 with TRBJ2-5; 10 nucleotides agree with TRBD2. Germline V CDR1 and CDR2: MGHRA, YSYEKL. CDR3 length: 15 residues. Trimming at V came to 3 bases and at J to 5 bases, leaving 6 bases not matched to a gene. CDR3 loop: CASSQIGAGGETQYF. The CDR3 DNA follows: TGCGCCAGCAGCCAGATAGGAGCGGGAGGGGAGACCCAGTACTTC.

The chain uses TRBV6-5 and TRBJ2-1; 9 bases align to TRBD2. The CDR3 length is 15 residues. V trimming: 6 bases; J trimming: 0 bases; junction bases outside the gene matches: 3. CDR1 MNHEY and CDR2 SVGAGI come from the germline V gene. CDR3 nucleotide sequence: TGTGCCAGCAGCCTTAGCGGGGGCTCCTACAATGAGCAGTTCTTC. Protein sequence: CASSLSGGSYNEQFF.

J is TRBJ1-2 and V is TRBV7-3; no definite D call. The CDR3 has 13 amino acids. Germline values: CDR1 SGHTA, CDR2 FQGTGA. The germline V and J ends were trimmed by 5 bases and 6 bases, with 13 bases remaining between them. CDR3 amino acids: CASSLSPQHGYTF. For the CDR3, the DNA is TGTGCCAGCAGCCTATCCCCACAGCATGGCTACACCTTC.

The V gene is TRBV7-6, the J gene TRBJ2-7, with 9 positions matching TRBD1. Germline CDR1 SGHVS, CDR2 FNYEAQ. The CDR3 spans 15 residues. The V segment lost 1 base and the J segment 5 bases; nucleotides outside the gene matches: 6. The CDR3 DNA sequence: TGTGCCAGCAGCTTAGGGGGACAGGGTTCCCACGAGCAGTACTTC. Amino acid sequence: CASSLGGQGSHEQYF.

The chain couples TRBV6-6 to TRBJ2-5; D perhaps matches TRBD1 (5 bases). The germline V gene encodes CDR1 MNHNY and CDR2 SVGAGI (reference sequence). The CDR3 covers 15 residues. Trimming took 2 bases from V and 2 from J, leaving 12 bases between them. The CDR3 protein is CASSYLLQGQETQYF. CDR3 DNA sequence: TGTGCCAGCAGTTACCTCTTGCAGGGTCAAGAGACCCAGTACTTC.

The chain joins TRBV19 to TRBJ1-5, with D unclear. The CDR3 runs to 14 residues. Germline values: CDR1 LNHDA, CDR2 SQIVND (reference sequence). V gave up 0 bases and J gave up 4 bases, with 7 bases separating them. The CDR3 DNA follows: TGTGCCAGTAGTATAGAACCCCGGAATCAGCCCCAGCATTTT. Translation gives CASSIEPRNQPQHF.

The V gene is TRBV6-5, the J gene TRBJ1-3; D is perhaps TRBD1 (5 bases). The CDR3 loop spans 13 amino acids. Germline V CDR1 and CDR2: MNHEY, SVGAGI. The germline V and J ends were trimmed by 7 bases and 4 bases, with 11 bases remaining between them. Written as DNA, the CDR3 is TGTGCCAGCATGGACGGGGGGGGAAACACCATATATTTT. Translated: CASMDGGGNTIYF.

The genes are TRBV5-6 and TRBJ2-7; 10 bases map to TRBD2. The CDR3 sequence is 16 residues long. V lost 2 bases and J lost 4; bases outside the gene matches: 9. Germline lookup yields CDR1 SGHDT and CDR2 YYEEEE. The CDR3 DNA reads TGTGCCAGCAGCTTAATTTCCAGCGGGAGGGGATACGAGCAGTACTTC. This encodes CASSLISSGRGYEQYF.

The V call is TRBV28, the J call TRBJ2-3, with D tentatively TRBD2 (7 bases). The CDR3 consists of 14 residues. CDR1 and CDR2 from the germline V gene are MDHEN and SYDVKM. V was shortened by 6 bases and J by 6 bases, with 16 bases between the two germline ends. The CDR3 sequence: CASRLGGGWDTQYF. CDR3 DNA: TGTGCCAGCAGACTGGGGGGGGGCTGGGATACGCAGTATTTT.

The CDR3 spells CASSEDLIGGLSYTF. CDR3 nucleotide sequence: TGTGCCAGCAGTGAAGACCTTATAGGAGGGCTGAGCTACACCTTC. The rearrangement links TRBV25-1 to TRBJ1-2; no reliable D call. With 2 bases removed from V and 9 bases from J, the gap between germline ends came to 19 bases. Germline lookup yields CDR1 MGHDK and CDR2 SYGVNS. CDR3 length equals 15 residues.

The genes are TRBV7-2 and TRBJ2-5, with TRBD1 as a possible D gene (6 bases). Germline V gene data show CDR1 as SGHTA and CDR2 as FQGNSA. V lost 5 bases to trimming and J lost 1 base, with 20 bases between them. CDR3 length: 17 residues. The CDR3 DNA reads as TGTGCCAGCAGCCCCGGAGGCGGCAGGGGCTCCCAAGAGACCCAGTACTTC. It is translated as CASSPGGGRGSQETQYF.

The chain employs TRBV19 and TRBJ2-1; 11 bases align to TRBD2. CDR1 and CDR2 from the germline V gene are LNHDA and SQIVND (reference sequence). V lost 1 base, J lost 12 bases, and 5 bases stayed unmatched. The CDR3 runs to 14 residues. CDR3 loop: CASSIVGTSGLQFF. The CDR3 coding sequence is TGTGCCAGTAGTATAGTGGGGACTAGCGGTTTGCAGTTCTTC.

The chain is built from TRBV28 and TRBJ1-5; 7 nucleotides match TRBD1. The CDR3 loop spans 14 amino acids. The trim removed 8 bases at V and 5 bases at J, leaving 9 bases unmatched. Germline V CDR1 and CDR2: MDHEN, SYDVKM. CDR3 DNA: TGTGCCAGCCCCCCTACCCAGGGGGATCAGCCCCAGCATTTT. Its translation: CASPPTQGDQPQHF. Complete variable domain (other parts from reference TRBV28 and TRBJ1-5): DVKVTQSSRYLVKRTGEKVFLECVQDMDHENMFWYRQDPGLGLRLIYFSYDVKMKEKGDIPEGYSVSREKKERFSLILESASTNQTSMYLCASPPTQGDQPQHFGDGTRLSIL.

V usage is TRBV28 and J usage is TRBJ2-1; 9 bases fit TRBD2. The germline gives CDR1 MDHEN, CDR2 SYDVKM. Trimming cost V 6 bases and J 2 bases; bases outside gene matches: 5. The CDR3 runs to 15 residues. The CDR3 sequence: CASRLSGSPYNEQFF. The CDR3 DNA reads as TGTGCCAGCAGACTTAGCGGGAGCCCCTACAATGAGCAGTTCTTC.

The V call is TRBV28, the J call TRBJ1-2; 8 bases align to TRBD1. Germline-derived CDR1 and CDR2 are MDHEN and SYDVKM. The trim removed 3 bases at V and 5 bases at J, leaving 17 bases unmatched. The CDR3 runs 18 residues. As DNA, the CDR3 is TGTGCCAGCAGTTTGCTGGTGACAGGGGTCGATTCGACTTATGGCTACACCTTC. It is translated as CASSLLVTGVDSTYGYTF.

The CDR3 spells CASSEGGVYGYTF. In DNA, the CDR3 is TGTGCCAGCAGTGAAGGGGGGGTCTATGGCTACACCTTC. The chain recombines TRBV25-1 with TRBJ1-2; a weak D match, TRBD1 (5 bases). CDR3 length: 13 amino acids. The V gene's germline CDR1 is MGHDK and CDR2 SYGVNS. V shed 2 bases and J shed 4 bases, with 8 bases lying between them.